A single T cell receptor beta chain is shown here with its context. Its target is unknown. This record belongs to a study of graft-versus-host responses after intestinal transplantation. Turning to the study itself: Each recipient received anti-thymocyte globulin induction, then tacrolimus and steroids for around 3 years. Points from the study as a whole: In recipient marrow, GvH clones were found, and some appeared first in ileum or blood.

CDR1 and CDR2 (germline): SEHNR, FQNEAQ (reference sequence). V was shortened by 4 bases and J by 5 bases, with 8 bases between the two germline ends. CDR3 length equals 12 residues. Generated by immunoSEQ multiplex PCR, the TCRdb table keeps only in-frame clones and is missing some. The sample lists some 97,000 clones; about 90% were seen once. This receptor was taken from a human donor who was the organ donor for an intestinal transplant. Sample: unstimulated CD4+ T cells sorted from spleen or lymph node cells, taken before transplant. This chain joins TRBV7-9 and TRBJ1-2, with D perhaps matching TRBD1 (6 bases). CDR3: CASSSGTYGYTF. CDR3 nucleotides: TGTGCCAGCAGCTCTGGGACATATGGCTACACCTTC.